Below, 28 T cell receptor beta chains from the same sample are listed, as sequenced in a study of shared clonotypes between healthy human individuals (dated by TCRdb to 2020 to 2022). Libraries were prepared through the immunoSEQ multiplex PCR assay. TCRdb took this table from immuneACCESS and kept in-frame rearrangements with V and J called. Such tables lack part of the clones; where checked against another copy, unresolved V genes explain under half of the gap, and the rest is unexplained. The sample includes under 1,100,000 clones, with 60% to 80% observed a single time. Together, the top ten hold about 1.5% of the sample. The sequenced sample consisted of memory CD4+ T cells sorted from blood. The cell subset or site label corresponds to: CD45RA-negative fraction. The receptors stem from a man aged 18 to 30 in good health.

V is TRBV25-1 and J is TRBJ1-1; D may be TRBD1 (5 bases). Trimming left V 3 bases short and J 4 bases short, with 24 bases between. Germline V gene sequence: CDR1 MGHDK, CDR2 SYGVNS. CDR3 length: 18 amino acids. The CDR3 DNA reads TGTGCCAGCAGTGACCTCCCGGGCCCCTCGTTGAGGGGCACTGAAGCTTTCTTT. Translated: CASSDLPGPSLRGTEAFF.

The gene calls are TRBV6-5 and TRBJ1-1; D not certain. The CDR3 is made up of 13 amino acids. Germline V gene sequence: CDR1 MNHEY, CDR2 SVGAGI. With 4 bases removed from V and 2 bases from J, the gap between germline ends came to 8 bases. The CDR3 protein is CASSLSGNTEAFF. DNA of the CDR3: TGTGCCAGCAGTTTGAGCGGTAACACTGAAGCTTTCTTT.

V and J are TRBV5-4 and TRBJ2-5; tentative D call: TRBD1 (6 bases). Germline CDR1 SGHNT, CDR2 YYREEE (reference sequence). The length of the CDR3 is 16 residues. The V and J ends lost 0 bases and 1 base respectively, with 13 bases between them. The CDR3 here is CASSLGGQQPQETQYF. CDR3 nucleotides: TGTGCCAGCAGCTTGGGTGGACAGCAACCCCAAGAGACCCAGTACTTC.

V is TRBV4-2 and J is TRBJ1-5, with unresolved D. Germline V gene lookup returns CDR1 LGHNA and CDR2 YNFKEQ. V lost 0 bases and J lost 7, with 19 bases in between. CDR3 size: 17 residues. This CDR3 is CASSQESAATLGQPQHF. For the CDR3, the DNA is TGTGCCAGCAGCCAAGAATCCGCGGCGACCCTCGGGCAGCCCCAGCATTTT.

This chain joins TRBV7-2 and TRBJ1-6; tentative D call: TRBD1 (5 bases). The V gene's germline CDR1 is SGHTA and CDR2 FQGNSA. The ends were cut back, 6 bases at V and 5 bases at J, with 5 bases in the middle. CDR3 length: 12 residues. The CDR3 DNA reads TGTGCCAGCAGAGGGGATAATTCACCCCTCCACTTT. It is translated as CASRGDNSPLHF.

J is TRBJ1-1 and V is TRBV2, with D hard to call. V lost 1 base and J 3 bases, leaving 6 bases between the germline ends. The CDR3 has 13 amino acids. Germline V CDR1 and CDR2: SNHLY, FYNNEI. In DNA form, the CDR3 reads TGTGCCAGCAGTGAAGGCCCTTACACTGAAGCTTTCTTT. It yields the protein CASSEGPYTEAFF.

The chain has TRBV30 and TRBJ1-2; the D is unclear. This CDR3 spans 13 amino acids. Per germline, CDR1 GTSNPN and CDR2 SVGIG (reference sequence). V gave up 2 bases and J gave up 0 bases, with 7 bases separating them. The CDR3 region is CAWSPNPNYGYTF. As DNA, the CDR3 is TGTGCCTGGAGTCCGAATCCTAACTATGGCTACACCTTC.

Only one count was recorded for this clone. The chain couples TRBV4-1 to TRBJ2-1, with D perhaps matching TRBD2 (6 bases). V was pared by 0 bases and J by 8 bases, with 17 bases between. The CDR3 consists of 16 residues. The germline gives CDR1 MGHRA, CDR2 YSYEKL. CDR3 in DNA: TGCGCCAGCAGCCAAGAGTCTACGGGAGAGGGTTATGAGCAGTTCTTC. It yields the protein CASSQESTGEGYEQFF.

The J gene is TRBJ1-3, the V gene TRBV11-2; 7 positions agree with TRBD1. The trim removed 2 bases at V and 1 base at J, leaving 8 bases unmatched. Germline V gives CDR1 SGHAT, CDR2 FQNNGV. This CDR3 spans 17 amino acids. This CDR3 reads CASSLNPTGLSGNTIYF. The CDR3 DNA reads TGTGCCAGCAGCTTAAACCCGACAGGGCTTTCTGGAAACACCATATATTTT.

Regarding this clone: Additional DNA sequences in this sample encode the identical CDR3. The genes are TRBV19 and TRBJ1-6; D not resolved. The CDR3 sequence is 14 residues long. Per the germline V gene, CDR1 is LNHDA and CDR2 is SQIVND (reference sequence). V was shortened by 3 bases and J by 4 bases, with 7 bases between the two germline ends. As DNA, the CDR3 is TGTGCCAGTAGTATGGGGAGTTATAATTCACCCCTCCACTTT. Translating gives CASSMGSYNSPLHF. The full variable domain, its missing parts supplied by reference TRBV19 and TRBJ1-6, is DGGITQSPKYLFRKEGQNVTLSCEQNLNHDAMYWYRQDPGQGLRLIYYSQIVNDFQKGDIAEGYSVSREKKESFPLTVTSAQKNPTAFYLCASSMGSYNSPLHFGNGTRLTVT.

The chain couples TRBV6-1 to TRBJ1-5; TRBD1 aligns across 8 bases. Germline trimming cut 5 bases from V and 5 bases from J; bases unmatched to any gene: 5. CDR3 length: 14 amino acids. CDR1 MNHNS and CDR2 SASEGT come from the germline V gene. The CDR3 reads CASSKGQGDQPQHF. In nucleotides, the CDR3 is TGTGCCAGCAGTAAAGGACAGGGCGATCAGCCCCAGCATTTT.

Regarding this clone: Other DNA sequences from this sample encode an identical CDR3 as well. The rearrangement links TRBV29-1 to TRBJ1-1; the match to TRBD1 covers 7 bases. The CDR3 has 14 residues. Germline CDR1 is SQVTM and CDR2 is ANQGSEA. In nucleotides, the CDR3 is TGCAGTGTAGGACCCAGGACAGGGAACACTGAAGCTTTCTTT. This translates into CSVGPRTGNTEAFF.

This clone occurred many times. V and J are TRBV5-6 and TRBJ1-1; D unresolved. The CDR3 runs to 11 residues. Trimming took 7 bases from V and 7 from J, leaving 11 bases between them. Looked up from germline, CDR1 is SGHDT and CDR2 is YYEEEE. CDR3 nucleotide sequence: TGTGCCAGCGGGCCAGTTATTGAAGCTTTCTTT. This sequence encodes CASGPVIEAFF.

The chain employs TRBV28 and TRBJ1-6; a weak D match, TRBD1 (6 bases). Trimming cost V 6 bases and J 10 bases, with 19 bases left between them. The CDR3 runs 15 residues. The germline V gene has CDR1 MDHEN and CDR2 SYDVKM. The CDR3 DNA is TGTGCCAGCAGCCCGTCTACAGGGTTGTACTCACCCCTCCACTTT. Translating it yields CASSPSTGLYSPLHF.

The chain employs TRBV7-8 and TRBJ2-5, with a weak D call TRBD2 (6 bases). V dropped 5 bases and J dropped 1 base, with 11 bases sitting between them. The CDR3 covers 14 residues. CDR1 is SGHVS and CDR2 is FQNEAQ in the germline V gene. The CDR3 DNA sequence: TGTGCCAGCAGCCCGGGACTTATCCAAGAGACCCAGTACTTC. Its translation: CASSPGLIQETQYF.

This clone was observed a few times. V and J are TRBV6-6 and TRBJ1-6; D might be TRBD1 (5 bases). The germline CDR1 and CDR2 sequences are MNHNY and SVGAGI (reference sequence). The V and J ends lost 6 bases and 13 bases respectively, with 13 bases between them. This CDR3 comprises 12 residues. Here the CDR3 reads CASSMRDFPLHF. CDR3 bases: TGTGCCAGCAGCATGAGGGACTTCCCCCTCCACTTT.

The CDR3 sequence: CASSPLSNYGYTF. The CDR3 DNA follows: TGTGCCAGCAGTCCCCTGAGTAACTATGGCTACACCTTC. The rearrangement links TRBV6-1 to TRBJ1-2; no reliable D call. Looked up from germline, CDR1 is MNHNS and CDR2 is SASEGT. The CDR3 is 13 amino acids. V shed 5 bases and J shed 1 base, with 8 bases lying between them.

The gene calls are TRBV28 and TRBJ2-2, with D tentatively TRBD1 or TRBD2 (5 bases each). Trimming took 4 bases from V and 1 from J, leaving 13 bases between them. This CDR3 is built from 16 residues. Germline CDR1 MDHEN, CDR2 SYDVKM. In DNA, the CDR3 is TGTGCCAGCAGTTCGTCGGGACCGAAGAACACCGGGGAGCTGTTTTTT. This gives the protein CASSSSGPKNTGELFF. Full variable domain (missing parts from reference TRBV28 and TRBJ2-2): DVKVTQSSRYLVKRTGEKVFLECVQDMDHENMFWYRQDPGLGLRLIYFSYDVKMKEKGDIPEGYSVSREKKERFSLILESASTNQTSMYLCASSSSGPKNTGELFFGEGSRLTVL.

The chain joins TRBV5-8 to TRBJ2-7; 9 nucleotides align to TRBD1. This CDR3 is built from 16 residues. V trimming: 2 bases; J trimming: 5 bases; junction bases outside the gene matches: 11. Germline V gene sequence: CDR1 SGHTS, CDR2 YDEGEE. This CDR3 is CASSFIMTGGSNEQYF. The DNA of the CDR3 is TGTGCCAGCAGCTTCATAATGACAGGGGGATCTAACGAGCAGTACTTC.

V is TRBV7-8 and J is TRBJ1-3; D not certain. V lost 2 bases, J lost 0 bases, and 5 bases lay in between. The CDR3 runs to 14 residues. Germline V gene data show CDR1 as SGHVS and CDR2 as FQNEAQ. The CDR3 protein is CASSLTPSGNTIYF. DNA for the CDR3: TGTGCCAGCAGCTTAACCCCCTCTGGAAACACCATATATTTT.

The chain links TRBV6-5 to TRBJ1-1; D is uncertain. Germline loops: CDR1 MNHEY, CDR2 SVGAGI. V dropped 6 bases and J dropped 6 bases, with 14 bases sitting between them. This CDR3 is built from 13 residues. The CDR3: CASRLQIWAEAFF. CDR3 nucleotide sequence: TGTGCCAGCAGGCTTCAAATCTGGGCTGAAGCTTTCTTT.

V gene TRBV7-9 combines with J gene TRBJ1-1, with 8 nucleotides matching TRBD1. V dropped 1 base and J dropped 7; count of bases not matched to a gene: 8. Germline values: CDR1 SEHNR, CDR2 FQNEAQ (reference sequence). This CDR3 comprises 15 residues. The CDR3 region is CASSLDQGALDEAFF. The CDR3 DNA reads TGTGCCAGCAGCTTAGACCAGGGGGCCCTCGATGAAGCTTTCTTT.

This sequence joins TRBV6-5 and TRBJ1-4; D gene unclear. V lost 4 bases and J 3 bases, leaving 15 bases between the germline ends. CDR3 length equals 16 residues. The V gene's germline CDR1 is MNHEY and CDR2 SVGAGI. The CDR3, as DNA: TGTGCCAGCAGTTCGGCCAGGCCCAACTCTAATGAAAAACTGTTTTTT. Protein: CASSSARPNSNEKLFF.

The chain has TRBV7-9 and TRBJ1-4; 7 bases align to TRBD1. Germline CDR1 reads SEHNR; CDR2 reads FQNEAQ (reference sequence). With V trimmed by 5 bases and J by 0 bases, 6 bases remained unmatched. CDR3 length: 16 residues. CDR3 sequence (DNA): TGTGCCAGCAGCCCGGGACAGCTTGCAACTAATGAAAAACTGTTTTTT. Translation gives CASSPGQLATNEKLFF.

The rearrangement links TRBV7-9 to TRBJ1-2; no firm D call. The V gene's germline CDR1 is SEHNR and CDR2 FQNEAQ (reference sequence). With 1 base removed from V and 2 bases from J, the gap between germline ends came to 17 bases. The CDR3 is 17 amino acids. CDR3: CASSLDPRVAENYGYTF. The CDR3 nucleotides read TGTGCCAGCAGCTTAGATCCCCGGGTGGCGGAAAACTATGGCTACACCTTC. Supplemented by reference TRBV7-9 and TRBJ1-2, the full variable domain reads DTGVSQNPRHKITKRGQNVTFRCDPISEHNRLYWYRQTLGQGPEFLTYFQNEAQLEKSRLLSDRFSAERPKGSFSTLEIQRTEQGDSAMYLCASSLDPRVAENYGYTFGSGTRLTVV.

This clone has a single count. The chain carries TRBV7-6 and TRBJ2-5, with TRBD2 matching over 11 bases. The length of the CDR3 is 15 residues. After removal of 3 bases from V and 4 bases from J, the junction contained 4 bases not matched to a gene. From germline, CDR1 is SGHVS and CDR2 FNYEAQ. CDR3 sequence: CASSFGTSGAETQYF. In DNA, the CDR3 is TGTGCCAGCAGCTTCGGGACTAGCGGCGCAGAGACCCAGTACTTC.

This clone appeared once. This chain connects TRBV19 to TRBJ1-3; unclear D gene. The V gene lost 3 bases and the J gene lost 4 bases, with 7 bases spanning the gap. The CDR3 sequence is 13 residues long. From germline, CDR1 is LNHDA and CDR2 SQIVND (reference sequence). CDR3 protein: CASSISQGNTIYF. CDR3 sequence (DNA): TGTGCCAGTAGTATTTCACAGGGAAACACCATATATTTT.

The gene calls are TRBV7-2 and TRBJ2-1; maybe TRBD2 (6 bases). Germline values: CDR1 SGHTA, CDR2 FQGNSA. This CDR3 has 16 amino acids. Trimming stripped 5 bases from V and 0 bases from J, with 14 bases between. The CDR3 reads CASSRLSGSSYNEQFF. The CDR3 DNA follows: TGTGCCAGCAGCCGCCTTAGCGGCTCCTCCTACAATGAGCAGTTCTTC.